Listed below are T cell receptor beta chains from one sample, sequenced in a study of Ad26.COV2.S vaccination and SARS-CoV-2 variants. Method: immunoSEQ multiplex PCR; TCRdb's copy keeps in-frame clones and lacks some. The table has some 480,000 clones, approximately 88% seen once; the top ten hold around 13%. The sample in question was peripheral blood, obtained in a trial of Ad26.COV2.S vaccine versus placebo. These receptors came from a person aged 18-60 years who received the Ad26.COV2.S COVID-19 vaccine or a placebo. Each CDR3 is given without its conserved first and last residue. Each record gives: V gene, CDR3 protein.

v_gene: TRBV7-2; CDR3aa: ASSLLGTYEQY
v_gene: TRBV2; CDR3aa: ASGWDIYGYT
v_gene: TRBV5-4; CDR3aa: ASSLVGTGVYNEQF
v_gene: TRBV5-5; CDR3aa: ASSFQYRGTADRDQPQH
v_gene: TRBV7-2; CDR3aa: ASSRTSGAYNEQF
v_gene: TRBV7-2; CDR3aa: ASSLGQGGYGYT
v_gene: TRBV19; CDR3aa: ASSIGTAGDTQY
v_gene: TRBV5-1; CDR3aa: ASSLAGTSGTDTQY
v_gene: TRBV28; CDR3aa: ASGRTAGANVLT
v_gene: TRBV5-6; CDR3aa: ASSLGVRGNEQY
v_gene: TRBV10-2; CDR3aa: ASSEGGSYEQY
v_gene: TRBV29-1; CDR3aa: SVAGTAEAF
v_gene: TRBV5-4; CDR3aa: ASSLRNSYEQY
v_gene: TRBV4-2; CDR3aa: ASSQGAGGLYNEQF
v_gene: TRBV11-1; CDR3aa: ASSLDGGPNQPQH
v_gene: TRBV5-1; CDR3aa: ASSLGDNSNQPQH
v_gene: TRBV7-2; CDR3aa: ASSPLEAGIQYIQY
v_gene: TRBV9; CDR3aa: ASSVDSYSYEQY
v_gene: TRBV20-1; CDR3aa: SASATGGRGNEKLF
v_gene: TRBV4-3; CDR3aa: ASSLLAGGYEQY
v_gene: TRBV2; CDR3aa: ASHDVKRDYGYT
v_gene: TRBV27; CDR3aa: ASSLSGRVVATEAF
v_gene: TRBV18; CDR3aa: ASSVQGKQETQY
v_gene: TRBV9; CDR3aa: ASSVGSGAIAETQY
v_gene: TRBV28; CDR3aa: ASTPRAGYNEQF
v_gene: TRBV6-1; CDR3aa: ASSDTGIYEQY
v_gene: TRBV2; CDR3aa: ASSPGTYGNTIY
v_gene: TRBV19; CDR3aa: ASSLGTGGDEAF
v_gene: TRBV11-2; CDR3aa: ASSPSGSYNSPLH
v_gene: TRBV5-1; CDR3aa: ASRAGARTDTQY
v_gene: TRBV19; CDR3aa: ASKVQGSTDTQY
v_gene: TRBV4-3; CDR3aa: ASSQGSGGPTDTQY
v_gene: TRBV28; CDR3aa: ASSLPGGIAF
v_gene: TRBV28; CDR3aa: ASTSRYEQY
v_gene: TRBV2; CDR3aa: ASTLGVGVYNSPLH
v_gene: TRBV14; CDR3aa: ASSRGTSGTGTQY
v_gene: TRBV30; CDR3aa: AWSRQSGEQF
v_gene: TRBV13; CDR3aa: ASSRGAESRGPLH
v_gene: TRBV27; CDR3aa: ASKRVSSYNEQF
v_gene: TRBV18; CDR3aa: ASSPVLRNSPLH
v_gene: TRBV9; CDR3aa: ASSLGANQPQH
v_gene: TRBV7-2; CDR3aa: ASSFSGRGAYNEQF
v_gene: TRBV27; CDR3aa: ASKIQQASNSPLH
v_gene: TRBV5-4; CDR3aa: ASSLGGRVPQETQY
v_gene: TRBV7-9; CDR3aa: ASSPNYEKLF
v_gene: TRBV3-1/TRBV3-2; CDR3aa: ASSLPGAGANVLT
v_gene: TRBV11-1; CDR3aa: ASSLARRTGGDGELF
v_gene: TRBV4-3; CDR3aa: ASSQDWISYGYT
v_gene: TRBV5-1; CDR3aa: ASSLGGGDQPQH
v_gene: TRBV6-5; CDR3aa: ASSYSTQALLTEAF
v_gene: TRBV28; CDR3aa: ASRLQVSGANVLT
v_gene: TRBV11-1; CDR3aa: ASSRQSQYEQY
v_gene: TRBV14; CDR3aa: ASSQDLAGVRTGELF
v_gene: TRBV7-9; CDR3aa: ASSLVTGLGTEAF